The 5 T cell receptor beta chains given below trace back to one sample, sequenced in a study of T-cell memory formation after mild COVID-19. Using its own MiXCR run on the 5' RACE reads, TCRdb lists one record per CDR3 protein. This table has around 340,000 distinct CDR3 sequences, approximately 16% appearing once. Input material: PBMCs or a T cell subset sorted from them (not recorded which). These receptors originate from a man between 18 and 29 years old who had mild COVID-19 (a few samples of this study predate the infection). Cell type and time point are not known.

This clonotype appeared many times. V usage is TRBV5-4 and J usage is TRBJ2-1, with D unresolved. CDR1 and CDR2 (germline): SGHNT, YYREEE (reference sequence). CDR3 length equals 16 residues. With 0 bases removed from V and 5 bases from J, the gap between germline ends came to 15 bases. The CDR3 bases are TGTGCCAGCAGCTTGGGGGGATTTCGCGGAGACAATGAGCAGTTCTTC. Residues: CASSLGGFRGDNEQFF.

This clonotype was detected a few times. J is TRBJ2-5 and V is TRBV7-3, with 10 bases fitting TRBD2. The CDR3 extends over 16 amino acids. Losses at the gene ends were 4 bases for V and 2 bases for J; bases not matched to a gene: 7. Per the germline V gene, CDR1 is SGHTA and CDR2 is FQGTGA. The CDR3 region is CASSSIGTSEQETQYF. The CDR3 nucleotides read TGTGCCAGCAGCTCCATAGGGACTAGCGAACAAGAGACCCAGTACTTC.

This chain joins TRBV3-1 and TRBJ1-2; D possibly corresponds to TRBD1 (6 bases). The CDR3 is 15 residues long. In germline, CDR1 is LGHDT, CDR2 YNNKEL (reference sequence). V gave up 1 base and J gave up 7 bases, with 16 bases separating them. The CDR3 DNA is TGTGCCAGCAGCCAAGCGTCAGGGGTCTCCAGTGGCTACACCTTC. Translated, it gives CASSQASGVSSGYTF.

The rearrangement links TRBV20-1 to TRBJ1-2; possible D gene TRBD1, 5 bases. There are 12 residues in the CDR3. Germline lookup yields CDR1 DFQATT and CDR2 SNEGSKA (reference sequence). V lost 7 bases to trimming and J lost 0 bases, with 9 bases between them. The CDR3 sequence: CSGGEANYGYTF. The CDR3, as DNA: TGCAGTGGGGGGGAAGCTAACTATGGCTACACCTTC.

In this sample, this clonotype turned up a few times. V gene TRBV5-1 combines with J gene TRBJ2-3, with D possibly being TRBD2 (8 bases). This CDR3 region has 15 residues. Trimming took 4 bases from V and 5 from J, leaving 17 bases between them. The germline V gene has CDR1 SGHRS and CDR2 YFSETQ. The CDR3 nucleotides read TGCGCCAGCAGCCGAGACAGGGCGGGGGGAGATACGCAGTATTTT. Translated: CASSRDRAGGDTQYF.